The source of this T cell receptor beta chain is a study of T cells after yellow fever vaccination. Each CDR3 protein gets one entry after TCRdb re-called the 5' RACE reads with MiXCR. The top ten hold 23% of the sample, which has roughly 310,000 distinct CDR3 sequences, around 3.6% seen once. At least ten counts were recorded for this clonotype. Its specificity is unknown. Findings and limits, study-wide: At less than 97% for CD4 and about 88% for CD8, most primary-vaccination clones showed up again after the booster.

After removal of 6 bases from V and 7 bases from J, the junction contained 9 bases not matched to a gene. CDR3 length: 17 residues. Germline V gene lookup returns CDR1 MGHRA and CDR2 YSYEKL. The TCR was taken from a man between 18 and 35 years old who received the YFV17D yellow fever vaccine. The sequencing here drew on PBMCs, taken on the day of the yellow fever booster vaccination. The chain couples TRBV4-1 to TRBJ2-1; 16 nucleotides line up with TRBD2. The CDR3 DNA sequence: TGCGCCAGCAGACAGGGACTAGCGGGGGGGCTCGGGAATGAGCAGTTCTTC. Residues: CASRQGLAGGLGNEQFF.